Reported below is one TCR beta chain. What it binds is not known. After re-calling the 5' RACE reads, TCRdb lists one entry per CDR3 protein, DNA absent. Recorded for this sample: approximately 400,000 distinct CDR3 sequences. This CDR3 region has 17 residues. Germline lookup yields CDR1 LGHDT and CDR2 YNNKEL (reference sequence). This sample is part of a study of monozygotic twins with inflammatory bowel disease. Study-level results: IBD patients had lower TCRbeta diversity (inverse Simpson) than healthy co-twins. A single strong IBD-associated signal or clonotype was not supported by the findings.

The authors isolated total RNA from whole blood without sorting T cells. The TCR was taken from a human donor with ulcerative colitis or Crohn's disease, or a healthy co-twin of an affected twin (not recorded which). V gene TRBV3-1 combines with J gene TRBJ1-5; no DNA is available, so the TRBD1 call from TCRdb remains unchecked. Sequenced sample: blood. CDR3 amino acids: CASSQDLIGAGGVPQHF.